The T cell receptor beta chain under discussion was sequenced for a study of regulatory T cells in long-lasting Graves disease. Time point denoted: newly diagnosed GD, antithyroid drugs for less than 3 months. Generation of the TCR library employed RNA extracted from PBMCs. This clonotype was seen ten or more times. The ends were cut back, 2 bases at V and 0 bases at J, with 13 bases in the middle. The CDR3 spans 16 residues. Germline V gene sequence: CDR1 KGHSH, CDR2 LQKENI. Through Arm-PCR of CDR3 regions and iRepertoire HTBI primers, TCR beta libraries were built. TCRdb re-analysed the multiplex PCR reads in MiXCR, keeping a single row per CDR3 protein. Of 200,000 to 250,000 distinct CDR3 sequences listed, about 19% are singletons. This same sample was also part of a study on T cells in Graves' hyperthyroidism and ophthalmopathy.

This receptor was taken from a woman aged 25-40 years with Graves disease. Sequencing used peripheral blood mononuclear cells (PBMCs), obtained at new diagnosis, from a patient treated with antithyroid drugs. This chain uses TRBV18 with TRBJ1-2; D remains unclear. The CDR3 sequence: CASSPISTSSNYGYTF. CDR3 DNA sequence: TGTGCCAGCTCACCAATAAGCACGTCCTCTAACTATGGCTACACCTTC.